What follows are 29 T cell receptor beta chains derived from one specimen sequenced in a study of post-analysis software for immune sequencing data (dated by TCRdb to between 2014 and 2017). Which antigens these TCRs recognize remains unknown. Study-wide findings and limitations: Four to six TRBV segments, including TRBV5-6, TRBV5-1 and TRBV20-1, were significantly more frequent in patients than controls.

The protocol used for the library was PCR. Sequenced on an Illumina HiSeq 2500. To reduce PCR and sequencing biases, unique molecular identifiers were incorporated into the TCR beta cDNA libraries. The public sequencing data were trimmed at Q25 with fastp and processed into clonotypes with MiXCR by TCRdb, which kept only in-frame beta chains. Every distinct CDR3 protein forms one entry, paired with its most common genes and DNA. This sample holds about 430,000 distinct CDR3 sequences; 30% to 45% were observed only once. The leading ten clones occupy less than 10% of the sample. Sequenced: blood. The receptor source for this set is a girl under 10 years old with multiple sclerosis.

The chain combines TRBV12-3 or TRBV12-4 with TRBJ1-5, with D uncertain. V lost 5 bases and J 9 bases, leaving 8 bases between the germline ends. The CDR3 totals 11 residues. The CDR3 DNA reads TGTGCCAGCAGTCTGGGCTGGCCCCAGCATTTT. Translation: CASSLGWPQHF.

This clonotype was found a few times. The chain has TRBV20-1 and TRBJ1-5; 10 positions match TRBD1. The length of the CDR3 is 14 residues. The junction had 5 bases not matched to a gene; V was cut back by 5 bases and J by 4 bases. The germline gives CDR1 DFQATT, CDR2 SNEGSKA (reference sequence). The CDR3: CSASDRGKNQPQHF. Written as DNA, the CDR3 is TGCAGTGCTTCGGACAGGGGGAAGAATCAGCCCCAGCATTTT.

This clonotype was seen a few times. The chain employs TRBV7-9 and TRBJ2-7; 12 nucleotides agree with TRBD1. V gave up 4 bases and J gave up 4 bases; unmatched junction bases: 8. CDR1 is SEHNR and CDR2 is FQNEAQ in the germline V gene (reference sequence). The CDR3 runs to 16 residues. CDR3 amino acids: CASSSSVGQGAYEQYF. The CDR3 DNA reads as TGTGCCAGCAGCTCCTCCGTGGGACAGGGGGCTTACGAGCAGTACTTC. Full variable domain (missing parts from reference TRBV7-9 and TRBJ2-7): DTGVSQNPRHKITKRGQNVTFRCDPISEHNRLYWYRQTLGQGPEFLTYFQNEAQLEKSRLLSDRFSAERPKGSFSTLEIQRTEQGDSAMYLCASSSSVGQGAYEQYFGPGTRLTVT.

This clonotype is a singleton in its sample. The rearrangement links TRBV25-1 to TRBJ2-7; TRBD1 matches at 7 bases. This CDR3 comprises 15 residues. V shed 3 bases, J shed 2 bases, and the junction held 7 bases outside the gene matches. CDR1 is MGHDK and CDR2 is SYGVNS in the germline V gene. The CDR3 DNA reads as TGTGCCAGCAGTGATCCGGGACAGAACGCCTACGAGCAGTACTTC. Amino acid sequence: CASSDPGQNAYEQYF.

As DNA, the CDR3 is TGCAGTGCTTGCAGGGATACTGAAGCTTTCTTT. It translates to CSACRDTEAFF. The chain uses TRBV20-1 and TRBJ1-1; a weak D match, TRBD1 (5 bases). CDR1 and CDR2 from the germline V gene are DFQATT and SNEGSKA (reference sequence). The V end lost 5 bases, the J end lost 5 bases, and 9 bases lay between the germline ends. This CDR3 is 11 amino acids long.

The V call is TRBV12-3 or TRBV12-4, the J call TRBJ2-7, with 7 bases that match TRBD1. V was clipped by 7 bases and J by 2 bases; unmatched bases: 8. The CDR3 has 14 residues. In DNA form, the CDR3 reads TGTGCCAGCACTTCGGGACAGCTAACCTACGAGCAGTACTTC. This codes for CASTSGQLTYEQYF.

Notes on this clonotype: The germline gene is not matched at one end of the junction; a read error may be the cause. This chain connects TRBV29-1 to TRBJ2-1, with D uncertain. The CDR3 runs to 18 residues. Per the germline V gene, CDR1 is SQVTM and CDR2 is ANQGSEA. CDR3 amino acids: CSVEDFNRHSANYNERFF. CDR3 DNA: TGCAGCGTTGAAGATTTCAACAGACATTCCGCTAACTACAATGAGCGGTTCTTC.

The V call is TRBV28, the J call TRBJ2-1; the D is unclear. Germline V CDR1 and CDR2: MDHEN, SYDVKM. CDR3 length: 15 amino acids. The V end lost 4 bases, the J end lost 0 bases, and 10 bases lay between the germline ends. The DNA for the CDR3 is TGTGCCAGCAGTTCGGACCGCCGCTCCTACAATGAGCAGTTCTTC. Translation: CASSSDRRSYNEQFF. The full variable domain, rest sourced from reference TRBV28 and TRBJ2-1, is DVKVTQSSRYLVKRTGEKVFLECVQDMDHENMFWYRQDPGLGLRLIYFSYDVKMKEKGDIPEGYSVSREKKERFSLILESASTNQTSMYLCASSSDRRSYNEQFFGPGTRLTVL.

This clonotype has only a few counts. The CDR3 loop is CASSPPTRDAETQYF. As DNA, the CDR3 is TGTGCCAGCTCACCACCAACCCGGGACGCCGAGACCCAGTACTTC. The V gene is TRBV18, the J gene TRBJ2-5; perhaps D is TRBD1 or TRBD2 (5 bases each). The CDR3 sequence is 15 residues long. V was shortened by 0 bases and J by 5 bases, with 13 bases between the two germline ends. The germline V gene encodes CDR1 KGHSH and CDR2 LQKENI.

This clonotype was counted a few times. Compared with germline, one end of the junction differs, possibly owing to a read error. The chain carries TRBV15 and TRBJ2-5, with D possibly matching TRBD2 (6 bases). Germline V gene lookup returns CDR1 LNHNV and CDR2 YYDKDF (reference sequence). The CDR3 has 18 amino acids. CDR3 amino acids: CATSRDGVRVAEQGTQYF. Written as DNA, the CDR3 is TGTGCCACCAGCAGAGATGGGGTCCGAGTAGCGGAGCAAGGGACCCAGTACTTC.

V usage is TRBV6-2 or TRBV6-3 and J usage is TRBJ2-1; weak D call: TRBD2 (6 bases). The germline V gene encodes CDR1 MNHEY and CDR2 SVGEGT. V was trimmed by 6 bases and J by 9 bases, leaving 9 bases between them. The CDR3 contains 11 residues. The CDR3 bases are TGTGCCAGCAGGTCCGGGAGTGAGCAGTTCTTC. Its translation: CASRSGSEQFF.

This clonotype was counted between two and nine times. The V call is TRBV6-2 or TRBV6-3, the J call TRBJ1-4, with no clear D. Germline V gene lookup returns CDR1 MNHEY and CDR2 SVGEGT. The length of the CDR3 is 13 residues. The V and J ends lost 2 bases and 7 bases respectively, with 8 bases between them. The CDR3 DNA is TGTGCCAGCAGTTACGCTCCGGGTGAAAAACTGTTTTTT. This sequence encodes CASSYAPGEKLFF.

The chain recombines TRBV7-2 with TRBJ2-7; D gene unclear. This CDR3 is 14 amino acids long. V lost 0 bases, J lost 4 bases, and 10 bases lay in between. CDR1 SGHTA and CDR2 FQGNSA come from the germline V gene. CDR3 region: CASSLAPSPYEQYF. In DNA form, the CDR3 reads TGTGCCAGCAGCTTAGCCCCATCCCCTTACGAGCAGTACTTC.

The V gene is TRBV15, the J gene TRBJ1-1; D is ambiguous. Trimming removed 0 bases from V and 0 bases from J, with 5 bases in between. Germline V lookup: CDR1 LNHNV, CDR2 YYDKDF (reference sequence). CDR3 size: 14 residues. CDR3 sequence reads: CATSRDPLNTEAFF. The CDR3 bases are TGTGCCACCAGCAGAGATCCATTGAACACTGAAGCTTTCTTT.

The J gene is TRBJ2-1, the V gene TRBV28; no firm D call. CDR1 and CDR2 from the germline V gene are MDHEN and SYDVKM. CDR3 length: 13 residues. Trimming took 5 bases from V and 9 from J, leaving 14 bases between them. CDR3 protein: CASSLVYRAEQFF. In DNA form, the CDR3 reads TGTGCCAGCAGTCTAGTCTATCGGGCTGAGCAGTTCTTC.

The V and J genes are TRBV20-1 and TRBJ2-7; the match to TRBD2 covers 10 bases. The germline gives CDR1 DFQATT, CDR2 SNEGSKA (reference sequence). The CDR3 contains 14 residues. V dropped 6 bases and J dropped 2; count of bases not matched to a gene: 7. The chain's CDR3 is CSAFSSGGTYEQYF. In nucleotides, the CDR3 is TGCAGTGCCTTCAGTAGCGGGGGGACCTACGAGCAGTACTTC.

V is TRBV15 and J is TRBJ1-2; the match to TRBD1 covers 10 bases. The CDR3 length is 16 residues. J was trimmed by 6 bases and V by 1 base; bases with no gene match: 8. CDR1 is LNHNV, CDR2 YYDKDF, per germline (reference sequence). This CDR3 is CATSRGGDRGQNGYTF. CDR3 in DNA: TGTGCCACCAGCAGAGGGGGTGACAGGGGGCAGAATGGCTACACCTTC.

The gene calls are TRBV5-5 and TRBJ2-3; TRBD2 matches at 9 bases. V gave up 5 bases and J gave up 4 bases; unmatched junction bases: 8. The CDR3 totals 15 residues. Germline V gives CDR1 SGHKS, CDR2 YYEKEE (reference sequence). Here the CDR3 reads CASSLPGLAADTQYF. The CDR3 DNA sequence: TGTGCCAGCAGTTTACCGGGACTAGCTGCAGATACGCAGTATTTT.

This chain uses TRBV5-1 with TRBJ1-2, with 11 bases that match TRBD1. Germline CDR1 is SGHRS and CDR2 is YFSETQ. The junction had 5 bases not matched to a gene; V was cut back by 4 bases and J by 0 bases. The CDR3 runs to 16 residues. CDR3 DNA sequence: TGCGCCAGCAGCCCTAGGACAGGGGGCTCTAACTATGGCTACACCTTC. Translated: CASSPRTGGSNYGYTF.

The chain uses TRBV12-3 or TRBV12-4 and TRBJ1-5; D gene uncertain. V was cut by 6 bases and J by 2 bases, with 17 bases left in between. There are 16 residues in the CDR3. The CDR3 protein is CASSNRVFEGNQPQHF. The CDR3 bases are TGTGCCAGCAGCAACCGAGTATTCGAGGGCAATCAGCCCCAGCATTTT.

The rearrangement joins TRBV5-1 to TRBJ1-6; TRBD1 matches 11 bases. This CDR3 has 18 amino acids. Germline V gene lookup returns CDR1 SGHRS and CDR2 YFSETQ. V was pared by 4 bases and J by 2 bases, with 8 bases of the junction left unmatched. CDR3 residues: CASSPGQGAKAYNSPLHF. CDR3 nucleotide sequence: TGCGCCAGCAGCCCTGGACAGGGGGCAAAAGCCTATAATTCACCCCTCCACTTT.

The V call is TRBV7-8, the J call TRBJ2-5; no reliable D call. Trimming pared 5 bases from V and 0 bases from J, leaving 16 bases between. The germline V gene has CDR1 SGHVS and CDR2 FQNEAQ. The CDR3 contains 16 residues. The CDR3 loop is CASSASPTGNQETQYF. For the CDR3, the DNA is TGTGCCAGCAGCGCCTCGCCGACTGGAAACCAAGAGACCCAGTACTTC. The full variable domain, rest sourced from reference TRBV7-8 and TRBJ2-5, is GAGVSQSPRYKVAKRGQDVALRCDPISGHVSLFWYQQALGQGPEFLTYFQNEAQLDKSGLPSDRFFAERPEGSVSTLKIQRTQQEDSAVYLCASSASPTGNQETQYFGPGTRLLVL.

CDR3 region: CASWRRQGDNQPQHF. The CDR3 DNA is TGTGCCAGCTGGAGGCGACAGGGAGACAATCAGCCCCAGCATTTT. The J gene is TRBJ1-5, the V gene TRBV6-1, with 7 bases fitting TRBD1. CDR3 size: 15 residues. From germline, CDR1 is MNHNS and CDR2 SASEGT. V dropped 8 bases and J dropped 3; count of bases not matched to a gene: 10.

The chain joins TRBV6-5 to TRBJ1-5; 7 bases agree with TRBD1. V lost 2 bases and J lost 4; bases outside the gene matches: 5. CDR3 length: 15 amino acids. Germline V lookup: CDR1 MNHEY, CDR2 SVGAGI. The CDR3 sequence is CASSYGGGANQPQHF. Written as DNA, the CDR3 is TGTGCCAGCAGTTACGGAGGGGGCGCGAATCAGCCCCAGCATTTT.

V gene TRBV28 combines with J gene TRBJ2-7; no clear D gene. Deletions cut 3 bases from V and 4 bases from J, with 7 bases between. The CDR3 sequence is 12 residues long. Germline CDR1 and CDR2: MDHEN and SYDVKM. The CDR3, as DNA: TGTGCCAGCAGTTTCCAGGTATACGAGCAGTACTTC. It specifies CASSFQVYEQYF.

This clonotype has only a few counts. The chain carries TRBV12-5 and TRBJ2-1; 7 bases match TRBD1. The CDR3 totals 17 residues. The V gene's germline CDR1 is LGHNT and CDR2 FRNRAP. The trim removed 6 bases at V and 3 bases at J, leaving 14 bases unmatched. The CDR3 sequence is CASGFHLTGTDYNEQFF. CDR3 nucleotides: TGTGCTAGTGGGTTCCACCTAACCGGGACAGACTACAATGAGCAGTTCTTC.

The rearrangement links TRBV20-1 to TRBJ1-2; 9 bases match TRBD1. Germline V gives CDR1 DFQATT, CDR2 SNEGSKA (reference sequence). Losses at the gene ends were 3 bases for V and 6 bases for J; bases not matched to a gene: 8. The CDR3 loop spans 14 amino acids. CDR3 loop: CSASILGQGDGYTF. CDR3 nucleotides: TGCAGTGCTAGTATCTTGGGACAGGGTGATGGCTACACCTTC.

The DNA for the CDR3 is TGTGCCATCAGTGAGGGTAGGGATTCCAATCAGCCCCAGCATTTT. Amino acid sequence: CAISEGRDSNQPQHF. The chain employs TRBV10-3 and TRBJ1-5; no definite D call. This CDR3 is built from 15 residues. CDR1 ENHRY and CDR2 SYGVKD come from the germline V gene. The V gene lost 2 bases and the J gene lost 3 bases, with 11 bases spanning the gap.

This clonotype appeared a single time. DNA of the CDR3: TGTGCCAGCAGCCCCAGACTAGTTCTCGAGCAGTACTTC. This gives the protein CASSPRLVLEQYF. V and J are TRBV7-2 and TRBJ2-4; D is possibly TRBD2 (6 bases). The end of the DNA is better explained by TRBJ2-7, so the J call may be wrong. This CDR3 has 13 residues. Germline V gives CDR1 SGHTA, CDR2 FQGNSA.